This T cell receptor (beta chain) comes out of a study of shared clonotypes between healthy human individuals. Repertoires were generated with immunoSEQ multiplex PCR, while TCRdb's copy carries only in-frame clones and drops some. This sample has about 340,000 clones, with 70% to 75% found just once. The CDR3 runs to 16 residues. Looked up from germline, CDR1 is SGHRS and CDR2 is YFSETQ. With 4 bases removed from V and 0 bases from J, the gap between germline ends came to 14 bases. Broader study findings: What limited the represented genetic and exposure-history diversity was the small number of donors.

A word on this clone: Its target is unknown.

The chain is built from TRBV5-1 and TRBJ2-1, with D possibly called TRBD1 or TRBD2 (5 bases each). The receptor comes from a young man in good health. Sequencing was performed on memory CD4+ T cells sorted from blood. Subset specified: CD45RA-negative fraction. The CDR3 protein is CASSPGTFSSYNEQFF. The CDR3 DNA reads as TGCGCCAGCAGCCCCGGGACCTTCAGCTCCTACAATGAGCAGTTCTTC.